The source of this T cell receptor (beta chain) is a study of CD8 T cells in Susac syndrome. Trimming took 2 bases from V and 3 from J, leaving 17 bases between them. CDR1 DFQATT and CDR2 SNEGSKA come from the germline V gene (reference sequence). The CDR3 has 15 amino acids. RNA totalling roughly 0.5 to 1 ug underwent reverse transcription with random hexamers. A multiplex approach, immunoSEQ multiplex PCR, amplified TCR beta CDR3 across 54 Vbeta and 13 Jbeta. TCRdb reprocessed the immunoSEQ multiplex PCR reads via MiXCR and lists one record per CDR3 protein. The table lists about 120,000 distinct CDR3 sequences, nearly 95% of them singletons, with roughly 0.14% in the top ten. TCR beta was sequenced from blood CD8+ and CD4+ T cells.

The sequenced material came from CD4+ T cells from PBMCs. The sequence derives from a human donor in good health. The chain carries TRBV20-1 and TRBJ2-7; unclear D gene. Here the CDR3 reads CSARKTASLGYEQYF. CDR3 in DNA: TGCAGTGCTAGAAAGACGGCCTCCCTTGGCTACGAGCAGTACTTC.